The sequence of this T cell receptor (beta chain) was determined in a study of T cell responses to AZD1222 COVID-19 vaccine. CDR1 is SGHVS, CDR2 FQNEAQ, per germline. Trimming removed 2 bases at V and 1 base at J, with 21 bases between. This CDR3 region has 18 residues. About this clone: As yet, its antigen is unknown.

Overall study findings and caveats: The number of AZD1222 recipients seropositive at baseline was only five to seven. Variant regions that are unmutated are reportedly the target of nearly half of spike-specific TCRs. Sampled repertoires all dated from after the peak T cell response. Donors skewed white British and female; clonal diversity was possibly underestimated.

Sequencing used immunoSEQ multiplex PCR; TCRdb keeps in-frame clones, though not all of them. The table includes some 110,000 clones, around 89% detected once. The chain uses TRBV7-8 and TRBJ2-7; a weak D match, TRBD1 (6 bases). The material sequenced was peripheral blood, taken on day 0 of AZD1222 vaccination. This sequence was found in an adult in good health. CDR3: CASSLRGDTKRGSYEQYF. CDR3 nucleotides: TGTGCCAGCAGCTTAAGAGGGGACACCAAAAGGGGATCCTACGAGCAGTACTTC.